The 6 T cell receptor beta chains below all came from one sample that was sequenced in a study of identical twins. TCRdb used MiXCR to reprocess the 5' RACE reads, holding one entry per CDR3 protein. The sample records 450,000 or so distinct CDR3 sequences, under 20% being singletons. Sequences were obtained from naive T cells sorted from blood. The receptor set was obtained from a man in his fifties in good health.

This clonotype came up many times. The chain recombines TRBV5-5 with TRBJ2-5; tentative D call: TRBD1 (6 bases). Trimming shortened V by 5 bases and J by 2 bases, and 10 bases separated the two germline ends. This CDR3 is 13 amino acids long. The germline V gene has CDR1 SGHKS and CDR2 YYEKEE (reference sequence). This chain's CDR3 is CASRSQGQETQYF. DNA for the CDR3: TGTGCCAGCAGGAGTCAGGGGCAAGAGACCCAGTACTTC.

This clonotype was counted ten times or more. The chain couples TRBV29-1 to TRBJ2-1; D not certain. Deletions cut 4 bases from V and 9 bases from J, with 19 bases between. The CDR3 has 14 amino acids. The germline V gene encodes CDR1 SQVTM and CDR2 ANQGSEA. CDR3 DNA sequence: TGCAGCGTTGCTTTCTTGGTAGAACAGTCTGAGCAGTTCTTC. Amino acids: CSVAFLVEQSEQFF.

This clonotype has more than one count but fewer than ten. This chain joins TRBV12-3 or TRBV12-4 and TRBJ1-3; tentatively, D is TRBD1 (5 bases). Trimming removed 1 base at V and 0 bases at J, with 10 bases between. CDR3 length: 16 residues. The CDR3 bases are TGTGCCAGCAGTTTAGACGGCAGGGTCTCTGGAAACACCATATATTTT. Protein product: CASSLDGRVSGNTIYF.

This clonotype appeared a few times. CDR3 DNA: TGCAGTGCTAGCCCGACTAGCGGGGCGCGTGAGCAGTTCTTC. Its translation is CSASPTSGAREQFF. This rearrangement joins TRBV20-1 to TRBJ2-1; 11 positions agree with TRBD2. The CDR3 length is 14 residues. The trim removed 3 bases at V and 9 bases at J, leaving 7 bases unmatched. The germline CDR1 and CDR2 sequences are DFQATT and SNEGSKA (reference sequence).

A few counts support this clonotype. The rearrangement uses TRBV6-1 and TRBJ1-2; maybe TRBD1 (5 bases). The CDR3 length is 13 residues. Germline V gene lookup returns CDR1 MNHNS and CDR2 SASEGT. The V end was cut by 8 bases, the J end by 6 bases, with 16 bases between. The CDR3 nucleotides are TGTGCCAGCTCCCCCGGGGACCGAGATGGCTACACCTTC. This translates into CASSPGDRDGYTF.

The genes are TRBV5-1 and TRBJ2-3; a possible D gene is TRBD2 (5 bases). V dropped 0 bases and J dropped 2 bases, with 13 bases sitting between them. CDR3 size: 16 residues. Germline V lookup: CDR1 SGHRS, CDR2 YFSETQ. The CDR3 is CASSLGGFPDTDTQYF. Written as DNA, the CDR3 is TGCGCCAGCAGCTTGGGAGGGTTTCCTGACACAGATACGCAGTATTTT.